The 10 T cell receptor beta chains below come from one sample, sequenced in a study of response to subunit inactivated influenza vaccine. MiXCR, applied by TCRdb to the RT-PCR reads, yields one record per CDR3 protein. The sample has more than 450,000 distinct CDR3 sequences, about 11% seen once. Sequenced material: PBMCs from blood, taken on the day of vaccination. The receptor set was obtained from a man aged 45-65 years who received an inactivated influenza vaccine.

V and J are TRBV29-1 and TRBJ2-3, with D perhaps matching TRBD1 (5 bases). The CDR3 loop spans 11 amino acids. V was shortened by 3 bases and J by 6 bases, with 7 bases between the two germline ends. The germline V gene encodes CDR1 SQVTM and CDR2 ANQGSEA. CDR3 in amino acids: CSVDRVDTQYF. CDR3 DNA: TGCAGCGTTGACAGGGTCGATACGCAGTATTTT.

This clonotype was observed at least ten times. The chain uses TRBV6-1 and TRBJ2-3, with D possibly TRBD1 on 5 matching bases. The V and J ends lost 6 bases and 5 bases respectively, with 15 bases between them. Germline CDR1 and CDR2: MNHNS and SASEGT. This CDR3 is 14 amino acids long. The CDR3 DNA is TGTGCCAGCAGCAACGGACACCGCGGAGATACGCAGTATTTT. Its protein is CASSNGHRGDTQYF.

The V and J genes are TRBV7-9 and TRBJ2-2; no clear D. Trimming pared 1 base from V and 7 bases from J, leaving 16 bases between. Germline V lookup: CDR1 SEHNR, CDR2 FQNEAQ (reference sequence). The CDR3 covers 16 residues. CDR3 in DNA: TGTGCCAGCAGCTTAGAGCCCTCAACCCTCGGCGGGGAGCTGTTTTTT. Translating it yields CASSLEPSTLGGELFF.

The rearrangement links TRBV7-9 to TRBJ1-1, with D perhaps TRBD1 (5 bases). The CDR3 is made up of 17 amino acids. The V end was cut by 3 bases, the J end by 4 bases, with 21 bases between. Per germline, CDR1 SEHNR and CDR2 FQNEAQ (reference sequence). CDR3 region: CASSLGQLTGDSTEAFF. CDR3 sequence (DNA): TGTGCCAGCAGCTTGGGGCAGCTGACCGGAGACAGCACTGAAGCTTTCTTT.

The chain has TRBV5-1 and TRBJ2-5, with D possibly being TRBD2 (5 bases). CDR1 and CDR2 (germline): SGHRS, YFSETQ. The CDR3 extends over 21 amino acids. V was cut by 2 bases and J by 5 bases, with 34 bases left in between. The chain's CDR3 is CASSFEGKPIPGNPYSETQYF. CDR3 nucleotides: TGCGCCAGCAGCTTCGAAGGAAAGCCAATACCGGGAAACCCCTATTCGGAGACCCAGTACTTC.

Many counts were recorded for this clonotype. This chain connects TRBV4-3 to TRBJ2-1; 7 nucleotides line up with TRBD2. CDR3 size: 15 residues. J lost 4 bases, V lost 0 bases, and 3 bases had no gene match. Germline CDR1 and CDR2: LGHNA and YSLEER. CDR3 bases: TGCGCCAGCAGCCAAGAGGGGGGGGTTTACAATGAGCAGTTCTTC. Translated: CASSQEGGVYNEQFF.

The V call is TRBV20-1, the J call TRBJ2-3; tentative D call: TRBD1 (6 bases). The V and J ends lost 1 base and 3 bases respectively, with 11 bases between them. This CDR3 contains 14 residues. Germline V CDR1 and CDR2: DFQATT, SNEGSKA (reference sequence). The DNA of the CDR3 is TGCAGTGCTAGAGTCCCAGGGACAACAGATACGCAGTATTTT. This codes for CSARVPGTTDTQYF.

CDR3 in DNA: TGTGCCAGCAGCTTAGGAATCCATGAGCAGTTCTTC. Translating gives CASSLGIHEQFF. V and J are TRBV7-9 and TRBJ2-1; D is undetermined. Trimming shortened V by 1 base and J by 8 bases, and 6 bases separated the two germline ends. The germline CDR1 and CDR2 sequences are SEHNR and FQNEAQ (reference sequence). CDR3 length: 12 residues.

This clonotype showed up many times. The chain recombines TRBV15 with TRBJ2-5; unclear D gene. CDR3 size: 14 residues. Germline-derived CDR1 and CDR2 are LNHNV and YYDKDF (reference sequence). V lost 5 bases, J lost 2 bases, and 12 bases lay in between. The CDR3 DNA is TGTGCCACCAGCCTCGGTCGTAAACAAGAGACCCAGTACTTC. It encodes CATSLGRKQETQYF. Combining the CDR3 with reference TRBV15 and TRBJ2-5 gives the whole variable domain DAMVIQNPRYQVTQFGKPVTLSCSQTLNHNVMYWYQQKSSQAPKLLFHYYDKDFNNEADTPDNFQSRRPNTSFCFLDIRSPGLGDTAMYLCATSLGRKQETQYFGPGTRLLVL.

This clonotype was seen ten or more times. This chain joins TRBV5-1 and TRBJ2-1; TRBD2 matches 9 bases. The V segment lost 3 bases and the J segment 4 bases; nucleotides outside the gene matches: 8. The CDR3 has 16 amino acids. Germline-derived CDR1 and CDR2 are SGHRS and YFSETQ. CDR3 nucleotide sequence: TGCGCCAGCAGCTCTAATAGCGGGGGCTCATACAATGAGCAGTTCTTC. Translation gives CASSSNSGGSYNEQFF.